This T cell receptor beta chain appears in the sequencing data of a study of cytomegalovirus exposure and HLA in healthy donors. The PCR had 60 Vbeta and 13 Jbeta primers. Sequencing was performed with immunoSEQ multiplex PCR; in TCRdb, only in-frame clones are kept and a portion is missing. The sample records around 86,000 clones, roughly 85% being singletons. Whole-study results and caveats: The majority of CMV-associated TCR beta chains were reported as apparently HLA-restricted in a later analysis. Being productive about 87% or about 30% of the time was typical of most TCR beta V segments in an earlier analysis. It was taken for granted in presence/absence analyses that sequencing depth across donors was roughly uniform. Analyzed later, association rates of TCRs varied across HLA loci, with DRB1 most and HLA-C fewest.

Comment on this clone: What it binds is unknown.

This sequence was found in a female donor in good health and CMV-seronegative. The sequencing sample was made of PBMCs.

The CDR3 DNA reads TGTGCCAGCAGCTTAGTAGGGGACTTCACCGGGGAGCTGTTTTTT. It is translated as CASSLVGDFTGELFF. The V gene is TRBV7-2, the J gene TRBJ2-2, with a tentative D call TRBD2 (6 bases). The CDR3 extends over 15 amino acids. In germline, CDR1 is SGHTA, CDR2 FQGNSA. V was trimmed by 1 base and J by 4 bases, leaving 10 bases between them. Full variable domain (missing parts from reference TRBV7-2 and TRBJ2-2): GAGVSQSPSNKVTEKGKDVELRCDPISGHTALYWYRQSLGQGLEFLIYFQGNSAPDKSGLPSDRFSAERTGGSVSTLTIQRTQQEDSAVYLCASSLVGDFTGELFFGEGSRLTVL.